This passage covers 18 T cell receptor beta chains from one sample sequenced in a study of monozygotic twins with inflammatory bowel disease (dated by TCRdb to about 2019). Libraries were constructed by 5' RACE. Sequencing took place on an Illumina HiSeq 2500. TCRdb reprocessed the public reads and reports one entry per CDR3 protein sequence, without DNA. The sample's clone listing holds about 160,000 distinct CDR3 sequences. The ten largest clones add up to approximately 2.4% of the sample. Sequencing used blood. All receptors come from a human donor with ulcerative colitis or Crohn's disease, or a healthy co-twin of an affected twin (not recorded which).

The chain employs TRBV7-9 and TRBJ2-2; with no DNA, the TCRdb D assignment of TRBD2 cannot be verified. The CDR3 consists of 15 residues. The germline gives CDR1 SEHNR, CDR2 FQNEAQ (reference sequence). CDR3 protein: CASSLESGRSGELFF.

The gene calls are TRBV7-9 and TRBJ2-1; the TCRdb D gene call, TRBD1, has no DNA to confirm it. This CDR3 region has 15 residues. Germline V gene data show CDR1 as SEHNR and CDR2 as FQNEAQ (reference sequence). The CDR3 protein is CASSPMGRGVGEQFF.

The chain links TRBV2 to TRBJ1-1; TCRdb outputs TRBD1, but without DNA this stays unchecked. The CDR3 has 15 residues. Germline assignment: CDR1 SNHLY and CDR2 FYNNEI. CDR3 sequence reads: CASTRGTSGYTEAFF.

The chain is built from TRBV10-3 and TRBJ2-1; TCRdb outputs TRBD1, but without DNA this stays unchecked. Germline-derived CDR1 and CDR2 are ENHRY and SYGVKD. The CDR3 has 12 amino acids. The CDR3 sequence: CAISSQGVRQFF.

The chain is built from TRBV14 and TRBJ1-4. The germline gives CDR1 SGHDN, CDR2 FVKESK. This CDR3 has 13 amino acids. CDR3 sequence: CASSQAVYEKLFF.

This chain connects TRBV11-2 to TRBJ2-7. CDR1 SGHAT and CDR2 FQNNGV come from the germline V gene. The CDR3 totals 12 residues. CDR3 loop: CASSTDPYEQYF.

The chain is built from TRBV7-2 and TRBJ2-3; TCRdb proposes TRBD1, but this gene call is untestable without DNA. Germline V gene lookup returns CDR1 SGHTA and CDR2 FQGNSA. The CDR3 is 13 amino acids. The CDR3 sequence: CASSLLPRDTQYF.

V is TRBV19 and J is TRBJ1-5; TCRdb outputs TRBD1, but without DNA this stays unchecked. Germline V gene data show CDR1 as LNHDA and CDR2 as SQIVND (reference sequence). The CDR3 totals 14 residues. CDR3 sequence reads: CASSNTGLHQPQHF.

The chain joins TRBV18 to TRBJ1-1; there is no DNA to check the TCRdb D call of TRBD1. This CDR3 is 14 amino acids long. Germline V CDR1 and CDR2: KGHSH, LQKENI. The CDR3 spells CASSPRGTDTEAFF.

The rearrangement links TRBV11-2 to TRBJ2-2. CDR1 and CDR2 from the germline V gene are SGHAT and FQNNGV. This CDR3 contains 16 residues. The CDR3 reads CASSLGSGPRTGELFF. The complete variable domain, with remaining parts taken from reference TRBV11-2 and TRBJ2-2, reads EAGVAQSPRYKIIEKRQSVAFWCNPISGHATLYWYQQILGQGPKLLIQFQNNGVVDDSQLPKDRFSAERLKGVDSTLKIQPAKLEDSAVYLCASSLGSGPRTGELFFGEGSRLTVL.

The chain has TRBV12-3 or TRBV12-4 and TRBJ2-7; TCRdb designates TRBD1, a call that cannot be tested without DNA. The CDR3 loop spans 13 amino acids. This CDR3 is CASSTRTGDEQYF.

CDR3: CASSLDGLRSKETQYF. The rearrangement joins TRBV7-9 to TRBJ2-5; the TCRdb D gene call, TRBD2, has no DNA to confirm it. CDR3 length equals 16 residues. Germline lookup yields CDR1 SEHNR and CDR2 FQNEAQ (reference sequence).

The chain has TRBV5-1 and TRBJ2-1. Germline-derived CDR1 and CDR2 are SGHRS and YFSETQ. There are 13 residues in the CDR3. CDR3 in amino acids: CASYLGSYNEQFF.

V usage is TRBV20-1 and J usage is TRBJ2-3; there is no DNA to check the TCRdb D call of TRBD2. There are 15 residues in the CDR3. The V gene's germline CDR1 is DFQATT and CDR2 SNEGSKA (reference sequence). CDR3 protein: CSARDRAYNTDTQYF.

V is TRBV6-4 and J is TRBJ2-3; without DNA, the TCRdb call of TRBD1 cannot be checked. Germline loops: CDR1 MRHNA, CDR2 SNTAGT. The CDR3 runs to 14 residues. CDR3 sequence: CASSGAGGTDTQYF.

This chain joins TRBV12-3 or TRBV12-4 and TRBJ1-1. The CDR3 contains 14 residues. This CDR3 reads CASSFRGGNTEAFF.

The J gene is TRBJ2-3, the V gene TRBV5-1; no DNA is available, so the TRBD2 call from TCRdb remains unchecked. Germline CDR1 is SGHRS and CDR2 is YFSETQ. This CDR3 contains 14 residues. This chain's CDR3 is CASQAVAGTDTQYF.

V usage is TRBV11-1 and J usage is TRBJ2-7; no DNA is available, so the TRBD1 call from TCRdb remains unchecked. Germline lookup yields CDR1 SGHAT and CDR2 FQDESV (reference sequence). The CDR3 is 15 residues long. CDR3 loop: CASSLAGQGNYEQYF.